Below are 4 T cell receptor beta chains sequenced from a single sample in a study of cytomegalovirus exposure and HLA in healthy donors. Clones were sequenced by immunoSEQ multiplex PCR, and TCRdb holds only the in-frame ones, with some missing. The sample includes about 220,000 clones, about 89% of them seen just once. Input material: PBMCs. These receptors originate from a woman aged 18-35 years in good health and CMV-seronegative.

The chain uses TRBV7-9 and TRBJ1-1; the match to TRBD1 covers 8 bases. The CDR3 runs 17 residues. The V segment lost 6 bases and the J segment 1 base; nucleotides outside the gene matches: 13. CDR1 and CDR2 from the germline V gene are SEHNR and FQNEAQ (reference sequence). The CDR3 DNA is TGTGCCAGCAGGAGGGTAGCCAGCGGGACAGGGAACACTGAAGCTTTCTTT. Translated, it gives CASRRVASGTGNTEAFF. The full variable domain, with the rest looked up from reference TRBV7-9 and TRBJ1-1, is DTGVSQNPRHKITKRGQNVTFRCDPISEHNRLYWYRQTLGQGPEFLTYFQNEAQLEKSRLLSDRFSAERPKGSFSTLEIQRTEQGDSAMYLCASRRVASGTGNTEAFFGQGTRLTVV.

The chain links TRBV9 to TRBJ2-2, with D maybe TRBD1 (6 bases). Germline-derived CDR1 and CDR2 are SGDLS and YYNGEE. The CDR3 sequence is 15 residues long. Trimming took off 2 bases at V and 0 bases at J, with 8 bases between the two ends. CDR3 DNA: TGTGCCAGCAGCGTTACAGGGACGAACACCGGGGAGCTGTTTTTT. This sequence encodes CASSVTGTNTGELFF.

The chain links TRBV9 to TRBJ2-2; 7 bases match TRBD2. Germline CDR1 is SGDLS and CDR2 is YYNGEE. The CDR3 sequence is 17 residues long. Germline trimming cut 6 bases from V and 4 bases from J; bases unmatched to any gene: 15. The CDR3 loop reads CASKTPAGGSGTGELFF. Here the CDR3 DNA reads TGTGCCAGCAAAACCCCGGCGGGCGGGAGCGGCACCGGGGAGCTGTTTTTT.

The CDR3 DNA sequence: TGCAGCGTAGAGACAGGGGATTGGAATCAGCCCCAGCATTTT. Protein product: CSVETGDWNQPQHF. The rearrangement links TRBV29-1 to TRBJ1-5, with 8 bases lining up with TRBD1. The V gene's germline CDR1 is SQVTM and CDR2 ANQGSEA. With 6 bases clipped from V and 4 bases from J, the junction kept 8 bases outside the gene matches. This CDR3 has 14 residues.